The 13 T cell receptor beta chains below all came from one sample that was sequenced in a study of blood T cell repertoires in COVID-19 (dated by TCRdb to 2018 to 2021). The receptor library was made with the immunoSEQ multiplex PCR assay. The clones in this table, taken by TCRdb from immuneACCESS, are in-frame only. Not every clone is retained; where verified, under half of the shortfall comes from an unresolved V gene, and the cause of the rest is unknown. The sample has 95,000 to 110,000 clones on record, 80% to 85% of them singletons. The ten largest account for roughly 4% of the sample. Specimen: peripheral blood. The receptors originated from a man aged 70 or older with acute or convalescent COVID-19.

The CDR3 coding sequence is TGTGCCAGCAGTCCCCCCCGGGACAGGGCCTATGGCTACACCTTC. Its translation: CASSPPRDRAYGYTF. This chain joins TRBV6-6 and TRBJ1-2; TRBD1 agrees at 9 bases. Germline V lookup: CDR1 MNHNY, CDR2 SVGAGI (reference sequence). This CDR3 is built from 15 residues. With 5 bases clipped from V and 4 bases from J, the junction kept 8 bases outside the gene matches.

The genes are TRBV5-1 and TRBJ2-1; 11 positions agree with TRBD2. The CDR3 extends over 15 amino acids. CDR1 SGHRS and CDR2 YFSETQ come from the germline V gene. Trimming took 2 bases from V and 7 from J; bases not matched to a gene: 5. The CDR3 here is CASSFSGGAGNEQFF. CDR3 coding DNA: TGCGCCAGCAGCTTTAGCGGGGGGGCGGGGAATGAGCAGTTCTTC.

The chain employs TRBV27 and TRBJ1-2, with 9 positions matching TRBD1. CDR3 length equals 15 residues. V lost 3 bases and J lost 3; bases outside the gene matches: 5. Germline V gene lookup returns CDR1 MNHEY and CDR2 SMNVEV (reference sequence). The CDR3 region is CASSFQTGGYYGYTF. The CDR3 nucleotides read TGTGCCAGCAGTTTCCAAACAGGGGGCTACTATGGCTACACCTTC.

CDR3 sequence reads: CATSDTTGGLQHF. CDR3 nucleotides: TGTGCCACCAGTGACACAACAGGGGGGCTCCAGCATTTT. The chain has TRBV24-1 and TRBJ1-5; 8 bases match TRBD1. V gave up 4 bases and J gave up 12 bases; unmatched junction bases: 7. The CDR3 covers 13 residues. Looked up from germline, CDR1 is KGHDR and CDR2 is SFDVKD.

The chain uses TRBV6-6 and TRBJ2-2; D not resolved. Germline assignment: CDR1 MNHNY and CDR2 SVGAGI (reference sequence). Trimming cost V 0 bases and J 0 bases, with 5 bases left between them. The CDR3 contains 15 residues. The CDR3 DNA is TGTGCCAGCAGTTACTCGGGCACGAACACCGGGGAGCTGTTTTTT. It is translated as CASSYSGTNTGELFF.

This rearrangement joins TRBV7-3 to TRBJ1-2, with D tentatively TRBD1 (6 bases). The CDR3 contains 13 residues. Trimming shortened V by 4 bases and J by 5 bases, and 11 bases separated the two germline ends. Germline-derived CDR1 and CDR2 are SGHTA and FQGTGA. The DNA for the CDR3 is TGTGCCAGCAGCTCGGACAGTTTATATGGCTACACCTTC. Protein: CASSSDSLYGYTF. Complete variable domain (other parts from reference TRBV7-3 and TRBJ1-2): GAGVSQTPSNKVTEKGKYVELRCDPISGHTALYWYRQSLGQGPEFLIYFQGTGAADDSGLPNDRFFAVRPEGSVSTLKIQRTERGDSAVYLCASSSDSLYGYTFGSGTRLTVV.

This clone was found a few times. The gene calls are TRBV10-3 and TRBJ1-5; 7 bases fit TRBD1. Germline V gene lookup returns CDR1 ENHRY and CDR2 SYGVKD. The CDR3 has 13 residues. J was trimmed by 7 bases and V by 7 bases; bases with no gene match: 7. The CDR3 nucleotides are TGTGCCATCAATGGACAGGAGGGACAGCCCCAGCATTTT. Protein: CAINGQEGQPQHF.

The rearrangement links TRBV11-3 to TRBJ2-5; 7 bases align to TRBD2. Germline assignment: CDR1 SGHNT and CDR2 YENEEA. This CDR3 is 13 amino acids long. The ends lost 1 base at V and 4 bases at J; junction bases unmatched: 0. This CDR3 is CASSLGGGETQYF. In DNA, the CDR3 is TGTGCCAGCAGCTTAGGGGGGGGAGAGACCCAGTACTTC.

The rearrangement joins TRBV4-2 to TRBJ1-2, with 12 bases that match TRBD1. Looked up from germline, CDR1 is LGHNA and CDR2 is YNFKEQ. This CDR3 contains 16 residues. With 7 bases clipped from V and 1 base from J, the junction kept 7 bases outside the gene matches. CDR3 DNA sequence: TGTGCCAGCACCCCGGGACAGGGGGCCTATAACTATGGCTACACCTTC. It translates to CASTPGQGAYNYGYTF.

The chain has TRBV19 and TRBJ1-2; 8 positions match TRBD1. This CDR3 has 14 residues. Germline lookup yields CDR1 LNHDA and CDR2 SQIVND (reference sequence). Unmatched junction bases numbered 11, after V lost 6 bases and J lost 8 bases. Here the CDR3 reads CASRGGQGHFGYTF. CDR3 coding DNA: TGTGCCAGTAGGGGAGGACAGGGACACTTCGGCTACACCTTC.

The rearrangement joins TRBV7-6 to TRBJ1-2, with D unresolved. This CDR3 contains 15 residues. Germline CDR1 and CDR2: SGHVS and FNYEAQ. V was clipped by 4 bases and J by 4 bases, with 16 bases between them. This CDR3 reads CASSSRSSGGYGYTF. DNA for the CDR3: TGTGCCAGCAGCTCCCGCTCCTCGGGTGGCTATGGCTACACCTTC.

V and J are TRBV11-2 and TRBJ2-7; 11 bases align to TRBD2. CDR3 length: 14 residues. Germline trimming cut 5 bases from V and 7 bases from J; bases unmatched to any gene: 7. In germline, CDR1 is SGHAT, CDR2 FQNNGV. The CDR3 loop reads CASSLSSGGREQYF. The CDR3 DNA reads TGTGCCAGCAGCCTTTCTAGCGGGGGGCGAGAGCAGTACTTC. The complete variable domain, with remaining parts taken from reference TRBV11-2 and TRBJ2-7, reads EAGVAQSPRYKIIEKRQSVAFWCNPISGHATLYWYQQILGQGPKLLIQFQNNGVVDDSQLPKDRFSAERLKGVDSTLKIQPAKLEDSAVYLCASSLSSGGREQYFGPGTRLTVT.

The CDR3 DNA reads as TGTGCCAGCAGCTTAGTCTCGCAGGGGGTCGGTCAGCCCCAGCATTTT. Amino acids: CASSLVSQGVGQPQHF. The V call is TRBV11-2, the J call TRBJ1-5, with 7 positions matching TRBD1. V was pared by 1 base and J by 6 bases, with 9 bases of the junction left unmatched. The CDR3 runs to 16 residues. The germline CDR1 and CDR2 sequences are SGHAT and FQNNGV.